This TCR beta chain is drawn from a study of molecular identifiers for immune sequencing clone quantification. From the PCR reads, TCRdb called clonotypes with MiXCR, one entry per CDR3 protein. The profile shows some 320,000 distinct CDR3 sequences, about 22% of them singletons. Sorted cells numbering roughly 18,000 to 1,100,000, with 10%, 30% or 50% RNA, yielded the naive CD8 libraries. This clonotype has just a few counts. Trimming left V 2 bases short and J 3 bases short, with 14 bases between. Per the germline V gene, CDR1 is SEHNR and CDR2 is FQNEAQ (reference sequence). This CDR3 has 16 amino acids.

Sequencing was performed on naive CD8+ T cells from blood, with Jurkat cell RNA spiked in. Subset in this sample: FACS-sorted CD8+CD4-CCR7+CD45RA+ naive T cells. This clonotype was sampled from a human donor in good health. Some libraries in this study had Jurkat cell RNA spiked in. This sequence joins TRBV7-9 and TRBJ2-1; a weak D match, TRBD1 (5 bases). The CDR3: CASSLLQGTFYNEQFF. CDR3 coding DNA: TGTGCCAGCAGCTTACTGCAGGGAACCTTCTACAATGAGCAGTTCTTC.